These T cell receptor beta chains were read from a single sample in a study of blood T cell repertoires in COVID-19. Clones were read by immunoSEQ multiplex PCR, and TCRdb kept only the in-frame ones, dropping some. The table includes around 270,000 clones, about 87% detected once. The sequenced material came from peripheral blood. The source is a woman between 45 and 65 years old with acute or convalescent COVID-19. CDR3s include the opening cysteine and the closing phenylalanine or tryptophan. The D gene is left open where the match is weak. Where a row states a size, it is once, few, many or the class of an expanded clone; other rows omit it.

v_call: TRBV29-1; j_call: TRBJ2-7; cdr3_length: 14; clone_size: .; d_call: .; cdr3_aa: CSGARGSSLYEQYF; cdr3_nt: TGCAGCGGGGCTCGGGGGAGCTCCCTCTACGAGCAGTACTTC
v_call: TRBV19; j_call: TRBJ2-7; cdr3_length: 16; clone_size: .; d_call: TRBD1; cdr3_aa: CASSAPSGTGKYEQYF; cdr3_nt: TGTGCCAGTAGTGCCCCGTCGGGGACAGGGAAGTACGAGCAGTACTTC
v_call: TRBV19; j_call: TRBJ2-6; cdr3_length: 17; clone_size: .; d_call: TRBD1; cdr3_aa: CASSFLDRGAGANVLTF; cdr3_nt: TGTGCCAGTAGTTTCCTCGACAGGGGGGCTGGGGCCAACGTCCTGACTTTC
v_call: TRBV7-9; j_call: TRBJ1-3; cdr3_length: 15; clone_size: .; d_call: TRBD1; cdr3_aa: CASNADRGDGNTIYF; cdr3_nt: TGTGCCAGCAACGCGGACAGGGGCGACGGAAACACCATATATTTT
v_call: TRBV19; j_call: TRBJ1-5; cdr3_length: 14; clone_size: many; d_call: .; cdr3_aa: CASSPNRAGQPQHF; cdr3_nt: TGTGCCAGTAGTCCCAACAGGGCGGGTCAGCCCCAGCATTTT
v_call: TRBV7-2; j_call: TRBJ1-4; cdr3_length: 16; clone_size: .; d_call: TRBD1; cdr3_aa: CASSPPGQGANEKLFF; cdr3_nt: TGTGCCAGCAGCCCTCCGGGACAGGGGGCTAATGAAAAACTGTTTTTT
v_call: TRBV11-3; j_call: TRBJ2-1; cdr3_length: 13; clone_size: .; d_call: .; cdr3_aa: CASSPLGGNEQFF; cdr3_nt: TGTGCCAGCAGCCCCCTAGGGGGTAATGAGCAGTTCTTC
v_call: TRBV20-1; j_call: TRBJ2-7; cdr3_length: 11; clone_size: .; d_call: TRBD1; cdr3_aa: CSANRGDEQYF; cdr3_nt: TGCAGTGCTAACAGGGGAGACGAGCAGTACTTC
v_call: TRBV19; j_call: TRBJ1-5; cdr3_length: 15; clone_size: .; d_call: TRBD1; cdr3_aa: CASSYGTGPNQPQHF; cdr3_nt: TGTGCCAGTAGCTACGGGACAGGGCCTAATCAGCCCCAGCATTTT
v_call: TRBV5-1; j_call: TRBJ2-5; cdr3_length: 15; clone_size: .; d_call: TRBD1; cdr3_aa: CASSWGTGDQETQYF; cdr3_nt: TGCGCCAGCAGCTGGGGGACAGGGGACCAAGAGACCCAGTACTTC
v_call: TRBV28; j_call: TRBJ2-7; cdr3_length: 15; clone_size: .; d_call: TRBD2; cdr3_aa: CASSLLAGGPDEQYF; cdr3_nt: TGTGCCAGCAGTTTACTAGCGGGAGGGCCGGACGAGCAGTACTTC
v_call: TRBV27; j_call: TRBJ2-2; cdr3_length: 16; clone_size: .; d_call: TRBD1; cdr3_aa: CASSLPGGLNTGELFF; cdr3_nt: TGTGCCAGCAGTTTACCAGGGGGATTGAACACCGGGGAGCTGTTTTTT
v_call: TRBV7-8; j_call: TRBJ1-1; cdr3_length: 15; clone_size: few; d_call: .; cdr3_aa: CASSPRDILNTEAFF; cdr3_nt: TGTGCCAGCAGCCCCAGGGACATTTTGAACACTGAAGCTTTCTTT
v_call: TRBV5-4; j_call: TRBJ1-3; cdr3_length: 17; clone_size: .; d_call: .; cdr3_aa: CASSLARGAYSGNTIYF; cdr3_nt: TGTGCCAGCAGCTTGGCGCGGGGGGCCTACTCTGGAAACACCATATATTTT
v_call: TRBV7-2; j_call: TRBJ2-5; cdr3_length: 14; clone_size: .; d_call: TRBD2; cdr3_aa: CASSPLAGLETQYF; cdr3_nt: TGTGCCAGCAGCCCACTAGCGGGACTAGAGACCCAGTACTTC
v_call: TRBV30; j_call: TRBJ2-2; cdr3_length: 15; clone_size: .; d_call: .; cdr3_aa: CAWSEEGVDTGELFF; cdr3_nt: TGTGCCTGGAGTGAGGAGGGAGTTGACACCGGGGAGCTGTTTTTT
v_call: TRBV6-4; j_call: TRBJ2-7; cdr3_length: 13; clone_size: few; d_call: .; cdr3_aa: CASSGSGEYEQYF; cdr3_nt: TGTGCCAGCAGTGGGTCTGGGGAGTACGAGCAGTACTTC
v_call: TRBV27; j_call: TRBJ1-5; cdr3_length: 14; clone_size: .; d_call: .; cdr3_aa: CASSLGLGSQPQHF; cdr3_nt: TGTGCCAGCAGTTTGGGCTTAGGGAGTCAGCCCCAGCATTTT